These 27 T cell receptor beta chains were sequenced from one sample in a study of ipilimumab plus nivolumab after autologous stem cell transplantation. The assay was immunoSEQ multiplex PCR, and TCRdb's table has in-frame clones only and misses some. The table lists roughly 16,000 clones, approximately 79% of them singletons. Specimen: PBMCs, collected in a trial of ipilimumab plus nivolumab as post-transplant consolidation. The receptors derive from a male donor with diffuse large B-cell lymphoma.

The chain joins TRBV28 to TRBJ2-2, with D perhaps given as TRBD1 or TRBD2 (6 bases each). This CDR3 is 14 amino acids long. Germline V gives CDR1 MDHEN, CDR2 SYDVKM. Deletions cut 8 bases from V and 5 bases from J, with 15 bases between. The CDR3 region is CASGGWTETGELFF. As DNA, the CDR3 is TGTGCCAGCGGGGGGTGGACAGAGACCGGGGAGCTGTTTTTT.

CDR3 DNA sequence: TGTGCCAGTAGTATATGGGACAGGGAAGGCCTCCACTTT. Its protein product is CASSIWDREGLHF. J is TRBJ1-6 and V is TRBV19; 9 nucleotides line up with TRBD1. The CDR3 sequence is 13 residues long. Germline V gene lookup returns CDR1 LNHDA and CDR2 SQIVND (reference sequence). The junction had 5 bases not matched to a gene; V was cut back by 2 bases and J by 15 bases.

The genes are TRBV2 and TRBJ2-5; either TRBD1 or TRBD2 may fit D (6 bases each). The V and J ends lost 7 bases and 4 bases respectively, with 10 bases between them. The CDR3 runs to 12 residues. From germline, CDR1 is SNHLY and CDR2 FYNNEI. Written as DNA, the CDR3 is TGTGCCAGCAAGGGGGGCGGAGAGACCCAGTACTTC. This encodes CASKGGGETQYF.

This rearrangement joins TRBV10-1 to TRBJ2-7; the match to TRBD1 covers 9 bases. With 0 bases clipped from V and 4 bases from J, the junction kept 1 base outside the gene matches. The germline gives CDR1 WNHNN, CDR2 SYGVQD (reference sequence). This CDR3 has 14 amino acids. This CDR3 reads CASSESGQGYEQYF. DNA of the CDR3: TGCGCCAGCAGTGAGTCGGGACAGGGTTACGAGCAGTACTTC.

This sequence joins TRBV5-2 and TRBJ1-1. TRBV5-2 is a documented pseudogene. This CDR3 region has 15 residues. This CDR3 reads CASSLRAGRNTEAFF. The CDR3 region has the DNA TGTGCCAGCAGCTTACGGGCAGGGAGGAACACTGAAGCTTTCTTT.

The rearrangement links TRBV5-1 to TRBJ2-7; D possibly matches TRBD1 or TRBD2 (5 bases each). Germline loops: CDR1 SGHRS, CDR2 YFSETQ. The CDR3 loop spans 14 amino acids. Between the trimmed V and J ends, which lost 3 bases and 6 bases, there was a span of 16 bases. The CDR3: CASSSSVQGREQYF. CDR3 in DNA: TGCGCCAGCAGCTCCTCCGTTCAGGGACGCGAGCAGTACTTC.

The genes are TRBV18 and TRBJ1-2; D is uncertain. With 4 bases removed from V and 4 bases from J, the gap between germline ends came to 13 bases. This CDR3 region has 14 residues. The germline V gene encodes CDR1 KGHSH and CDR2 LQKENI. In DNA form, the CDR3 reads TGTGCCAGCTCACAGGACGTTCCTGGCTATGGCTACACCTTC. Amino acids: CASSQDVPGYGYTF.

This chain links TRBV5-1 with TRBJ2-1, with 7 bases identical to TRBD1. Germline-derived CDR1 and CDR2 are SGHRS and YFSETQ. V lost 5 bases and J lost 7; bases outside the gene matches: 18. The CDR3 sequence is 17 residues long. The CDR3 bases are TGCGCCAGCAGGTTGCGTGGTGTACAGGGGTTTATGAATGAGCAGTTCTTC. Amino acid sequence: CASRLRGVQGFMNEQFF.

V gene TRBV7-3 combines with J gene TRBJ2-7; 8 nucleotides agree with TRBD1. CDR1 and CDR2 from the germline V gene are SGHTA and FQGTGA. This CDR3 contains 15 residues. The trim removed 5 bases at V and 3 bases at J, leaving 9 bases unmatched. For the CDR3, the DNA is TGTGCCAGCAGCCCAAGACAGGGGTCGGTCTACGAGCAGTACTTC. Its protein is CASSPRQGSVYEQYF.

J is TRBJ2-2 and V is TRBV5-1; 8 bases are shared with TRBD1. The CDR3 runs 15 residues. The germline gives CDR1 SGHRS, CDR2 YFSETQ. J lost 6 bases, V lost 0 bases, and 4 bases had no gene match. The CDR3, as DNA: TGCGCCAGCAGCTTGGGGACAGGGATATCCGGGGAGCTGTTTTTT. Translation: CASSLGTGISGELFF.

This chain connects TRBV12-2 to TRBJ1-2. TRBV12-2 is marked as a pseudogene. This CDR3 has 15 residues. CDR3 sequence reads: CASRLHGDTDYGYTF. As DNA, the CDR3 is TGTGCAAGTCGCTTACACGGGGATACGGACTATGGCTACACCTTC.

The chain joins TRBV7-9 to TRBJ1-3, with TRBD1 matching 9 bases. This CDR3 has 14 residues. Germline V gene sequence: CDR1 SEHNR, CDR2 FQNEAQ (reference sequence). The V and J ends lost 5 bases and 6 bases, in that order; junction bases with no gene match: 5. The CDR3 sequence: CASSPRDRANTIYF. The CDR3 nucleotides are TGTGCCAGCAGCCCCCGGGACAGGGCAAACACCATATATTTT.

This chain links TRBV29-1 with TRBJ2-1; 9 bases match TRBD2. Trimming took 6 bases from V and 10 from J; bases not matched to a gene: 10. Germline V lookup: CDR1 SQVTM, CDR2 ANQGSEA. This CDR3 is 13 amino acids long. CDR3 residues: CSVRGREYGEQFF. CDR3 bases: TGCAGCGTCCGCGGGAGGGAATACGGGGAGCAGTTCTTC.

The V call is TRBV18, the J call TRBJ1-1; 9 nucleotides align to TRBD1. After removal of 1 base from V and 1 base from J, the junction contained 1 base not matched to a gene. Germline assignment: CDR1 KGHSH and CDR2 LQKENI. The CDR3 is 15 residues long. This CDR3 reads CASSPLQGANTEAFF. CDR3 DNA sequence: TGTGCCAGCTCACCACTACAGGGGGCGAACACTGAAGCTTTCTTT. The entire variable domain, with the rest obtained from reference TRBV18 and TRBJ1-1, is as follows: NAGVMQNPRHLVRRRGQEARLRCSPMKGHSHVYWYRQLPEEGLKFMVYLQKENIIDESGMPKERFSAEFPKEGPSILRIQQVVRGDSAAYFCASSPLQGANTEAFFGQGTRLTVV.

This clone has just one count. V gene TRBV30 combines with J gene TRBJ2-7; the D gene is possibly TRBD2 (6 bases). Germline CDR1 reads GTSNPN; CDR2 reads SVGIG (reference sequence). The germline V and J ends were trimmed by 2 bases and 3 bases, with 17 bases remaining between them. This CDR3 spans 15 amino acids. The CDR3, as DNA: TGTGCCTGGAGTACCCCGGGAGCCGTTAACTACGAGCAGTACTTC. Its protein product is CAWSTPGAVNYEQYF.

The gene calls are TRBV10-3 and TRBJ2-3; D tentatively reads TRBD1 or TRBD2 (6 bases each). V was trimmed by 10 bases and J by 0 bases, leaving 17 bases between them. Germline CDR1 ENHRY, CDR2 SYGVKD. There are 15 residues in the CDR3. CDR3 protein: CASHGGTTSTDTQYF. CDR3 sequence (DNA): TGTGCCAGCCATGGCGGGACAACTAGCACAGATACGCAGTATTTT.

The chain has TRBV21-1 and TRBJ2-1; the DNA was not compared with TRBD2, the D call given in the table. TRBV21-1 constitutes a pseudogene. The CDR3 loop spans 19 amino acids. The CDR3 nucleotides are TGTGCCAGCAGCAAAATCGAGACTAGCGGGGGTGGGACCTACAATGAGCAGTTCTTC. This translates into CASSKIETSGGGTYNEQFF.

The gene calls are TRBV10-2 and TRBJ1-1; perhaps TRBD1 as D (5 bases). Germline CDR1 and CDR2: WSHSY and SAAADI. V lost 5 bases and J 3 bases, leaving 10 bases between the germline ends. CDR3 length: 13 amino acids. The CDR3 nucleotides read TGCGCCAGCAGTCCCGGGGCGTACACTGAAGCTTTCTTT. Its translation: CASSPGAYTEAFF.

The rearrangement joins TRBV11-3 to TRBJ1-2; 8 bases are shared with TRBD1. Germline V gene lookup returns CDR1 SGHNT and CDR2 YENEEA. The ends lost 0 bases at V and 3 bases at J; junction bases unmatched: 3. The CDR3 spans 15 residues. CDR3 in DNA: TGTGCCAGCAGCTTAGAGTCAGGGGGCGACTATGGCTACACCTTC. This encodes CASSLESGGDYGYTF.

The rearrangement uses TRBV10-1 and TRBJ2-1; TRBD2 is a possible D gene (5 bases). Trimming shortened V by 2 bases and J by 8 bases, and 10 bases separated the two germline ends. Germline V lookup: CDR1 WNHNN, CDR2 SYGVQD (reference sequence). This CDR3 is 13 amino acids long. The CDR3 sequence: CASSEAVRDEQFF. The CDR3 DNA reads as TGCGCCAGCAGTGAGGCGGTGAGGGATGAGCAGTTCTTC.

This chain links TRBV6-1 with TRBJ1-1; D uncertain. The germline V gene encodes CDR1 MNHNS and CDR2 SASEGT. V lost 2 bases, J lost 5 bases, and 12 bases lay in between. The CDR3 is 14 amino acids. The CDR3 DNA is TGTGCCAGCAGTGAACGAGGTTTGAGGACTGAAGCTTTCTTT. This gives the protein CASSERGLRTEAFF.

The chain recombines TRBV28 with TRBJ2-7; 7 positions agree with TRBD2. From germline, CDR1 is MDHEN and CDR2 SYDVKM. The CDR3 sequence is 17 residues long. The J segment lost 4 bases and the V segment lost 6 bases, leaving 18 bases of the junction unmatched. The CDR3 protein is CASSPPHWREIWYEQYF. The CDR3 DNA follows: TGTGCCAGCAGCCCACCCCACTGGCGGGAGATATGGTACGAGCAGTACTTC.

CDR3 coding DNA: TGTGCCAGCAGCAGAGACTCCGTTAGAAAGACCTATGGCTACACCTTC. Its protein product is CASSRDSVRKTYGYTF. The V and J genes are TRBV16 and TRBJ1-2; D gene unclear. V lost 5 bases to trimming and J lost 4 bases, with 20 bases between them. CDR1 and CDR2 from the germline V gene are KGHSY and FQNENV. The CDR3 is made up of 16 amino acids.

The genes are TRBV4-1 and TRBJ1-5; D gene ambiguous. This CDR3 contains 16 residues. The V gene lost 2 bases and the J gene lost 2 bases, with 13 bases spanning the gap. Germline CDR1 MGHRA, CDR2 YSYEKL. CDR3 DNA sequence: TGCGCCAGCAGCCAAAAAGGACGGGTTGGCAATCAGCCCCAGCATTTT. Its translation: CASSQKGRVGNQPQHF.

For the CDR3, the DNA is TGCGCCAGCAGCAAGAACGACGGGCGGGGTGAAAAACTGTTTTTT. Translated, it gives CASSKNDGRGEKLFF. This chain joins TRBV5-1 and TRBJ1-4; D is uncertain. Germline CDR1 is SGHRS and CDR2 is YFSETQ. The CDR3 is made up of 15 amino acids. Trimming pared 4 bases from V and 7 bases from J, leaving 17 bases between.

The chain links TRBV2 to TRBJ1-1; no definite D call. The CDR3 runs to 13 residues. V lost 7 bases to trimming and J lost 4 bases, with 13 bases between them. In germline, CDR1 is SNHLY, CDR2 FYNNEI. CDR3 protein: CASTLRSGTEAFF. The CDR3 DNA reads TGTGCCAGCACCCTGCGGTCGGGCACTGAAGCTTTCTTT.

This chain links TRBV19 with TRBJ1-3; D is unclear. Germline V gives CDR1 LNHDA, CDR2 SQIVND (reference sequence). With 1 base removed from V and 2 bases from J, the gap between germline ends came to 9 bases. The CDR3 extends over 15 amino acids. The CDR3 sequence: CASSIGLTAGNTIYF. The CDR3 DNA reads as TGTGCCAGTAGTATAGGTTTAACAGCTGGAAACACCATATATTTT.